This TCR beta chain comes out of a study of blood T cells in healthy people across ages. This clonotype was observed a few times. This CDR3 has 15 residues. Germline V CDR1 and CDR2: KGHSH, LQKENI. Trimming at V came to 6 bases and at J to 2 bases, leaving 7 bases not matched to a gene. PCR was performed a second time for about 6 to 11 cycles using a sample-barcoded 5' primer and a J-beta primer mix. Using its own MiXCR run on the 5' RACE reads, TCRdb lists one record per CDR3 protein. This table holds more than 800,000 distinct CDR3 sequences, about 30% found once. The V call is TRBV18, the J call TRBJ2-3, with 8 bases lining up with TRBD2. The TCR originated in a woman older than 75 in good health. The sample was blood. CDR3 sequence reads: CASSVIAGITDTQYF. The CDR3 region has the DNA TGTGCCAGCTCGGTTATAGCGGGGATCACAGATACGCAGTATTTT.